This TCR beta chain appears in the sequencing data of a study of blood T cell repertoires in COVID-19 (TCRdb year 2020). Background for the entire study: Collaborator samples came from the United States, Italy and Spain and covered acute and convalescent phases of COVID-19. The dataset comprised deeply sampled blood TCRbeta repertoires from subjects exposed to, actively infected with, or recovered from COVID-19. Samples came from the ongoing ImmuneRACE study (first 160 participants) plus 1,254 subjects from 6 global collaborators. Sample metadata almost always included a de-identified subject ID, COVID-19 status, age in years and sex. Where available, HLA class I and class II types were taken from metadata supplied by the sample provider and were not determined by assay-based typing. The repertoires were released in a freely available public database meant as a resource for research on the immune response to SARS-CoV-2. The prospective study material was composed of cDNA or gDNA derived from T cells, B-cell-depleted T cells, or PBMCs. Findings and caveats that apply to the study as a whole: Clinical and demographic metadata were provided uncurated, with the amount varying by source and participant.

This clone was counted once. What antigen it recognizes has not been identified. Base qualities are not provided; no much larger clone lies one nucleotide away. Taken from cysteine to phenylalanine, the CDR3 has 14 residues. Only CDR3 DNA remains: 42 bases, in frame from the first base. The CDR1 and CDR2 encoded by the germline V gene (reference sequence) are LNHDA and SQIVND. V loses 1 base of germline sequence and J loses 1 base, and the interval between the two ends is 4 bases. TCRbeta CDR3 regions were amplified from genomic DNA by means of the immunoSEQ Assay, a bias-controlled multiplex PCR. Regarding the original processing steps: Within the assay, amplification of reference gene primers was used to estimate how many nucleated cells each sample contained. To quantify the absolute abundance of each unique TCRbeta CDR3 rearrangement, sequence reads were collapsed and filtered. For each sample, productive Simpson clonality was calculated by taking the square root of Simpson's diversity index across productive rearrangements. This immuneACCESS table, as held by TCRdb, lists in-frame sequences with V and J called but not all clones. Of the missing ones, under half trace to an unresolved V gene in checked studies; the others have no known cause. V, J and clone size reflect that table, while D and trimming were determined from the DNA. This sample gives about 74,000 clones in total; 75% to 85% of them show up just once. Less than 20% of the sample comes from the top ten.

The collaborating institutions used their own protocols to collect whole blood in K2EDTA tubes. Collaborator samples were shipped for TCRbeta analysis as frozen whole blood, isolated PBMCs, or DNA extracted from either sample type. The receptor chain draws on TRBV19 and TRBJ2-2; there is no confident call for the D gene. Sequencing used peripheral blood. The TCR sequence derives from a human donor in a cohort sampled during active COVID-19. The DNA reads as follows: TGTGCCAGTAGTATAGCTCTGAACACCGGGGAGCTGTTTTTT. It encodes CASSIALNTGELFF. Extended through the reference TRBV19 and TRBJ2-2 proteins, this CDR3 yields the full variable domain: DGGITQSPKYLFRKEGQNVTLSCEQNLNHDAMYWYRQDPGQGLRLIYYSQIVNDFQKGDIAEGYSVSREKKESFPLTVTSAQKNPTAFYLCASSIALNTGELFFGEGSRLTVL.